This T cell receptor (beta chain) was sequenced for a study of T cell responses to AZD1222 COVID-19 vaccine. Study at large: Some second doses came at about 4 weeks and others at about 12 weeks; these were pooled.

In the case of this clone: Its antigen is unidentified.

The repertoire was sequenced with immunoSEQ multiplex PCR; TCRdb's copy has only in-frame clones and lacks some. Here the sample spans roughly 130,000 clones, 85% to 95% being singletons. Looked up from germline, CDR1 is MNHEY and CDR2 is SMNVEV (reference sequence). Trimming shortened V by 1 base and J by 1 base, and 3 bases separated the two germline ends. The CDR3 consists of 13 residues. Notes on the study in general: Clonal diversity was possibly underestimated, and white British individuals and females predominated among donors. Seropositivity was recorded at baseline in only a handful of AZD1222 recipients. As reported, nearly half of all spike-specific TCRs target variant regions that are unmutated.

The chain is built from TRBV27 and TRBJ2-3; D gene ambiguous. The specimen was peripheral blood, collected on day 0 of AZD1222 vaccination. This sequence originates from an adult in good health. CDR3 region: CASSLYRTDTQYF. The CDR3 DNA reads TGTGCCAGCAGTTTATATCGCACAGATACGCAGTATTTT.